Presented here are 6 T cell receptor beta chains from one specimen sequenced in a study of cytomegalovirus exposure and HLA in healthy donors. The PCR had 60 Vbeta and 13 Jbeta primers. The method was immunoSEQ multiplex PCR; TCRdb's version includes in-frame clones alone and lacks a portion of them. The table shows about 140,000 clones, with 73% occurring only once. Input material: PBMCs. These TCRs come from a woman aged 40 to 50 in good health and CMV-seronegative.

The chain employs TRBV7-9 and TRBJ1-2, with D uncertain. Trimming shortened V by 1 base and J by 4 bases, and 7 bases separated the two germline ends. Germline V gene lookup returns CDR1 SEHNR and CDR2 FQNEAQ (reference sequence). The CDR3 is 13 residues long. This chain's CDR3 is CASSLGGIYGYTF. The CDR3 DNA reads TGTGCCAGCAGCTTAGGAGGGATCTATGGCTACACCTTC.

The V and J genes are TRBV5-1 and TRBJ2-5; 7 bases match TRBD1. The CDR3 has 16 amino acids. Unmatched junction bases numbered 12, after V lost 2 bases and J lost 5 bases. CDR1 and CDR2 from the germline V gene are SGHRS and YFSETQ. CDR3: CASSFADRTSRETQYF. In DNA, the CDR3 is TGCGCCAGCAGCTTCGCGGACAGGACCTCCAGGGAGACCCAGTACTTC. The full variable domain, rest sourced from reference TRBV5-1 and TRBJ2-5, is KAGVTQTPRYLIKTRGQQVTLSCSPISGHRSVSWYQQTPGQGLQFLFEYFSETQRNKGNFPGRFSGRQFSNSRSEMNVSTLELGDSALYLCASSFADRTSRETQYFGPGTRLLVL.

V is TRBV2 and J is TRBJ2-7, with a tentative D call TRBD1 (5 bases). The V gene's germline CDR1 is SNHLY and CDR2 FYNNEI. The CDR3 has 13 residues. The germline V and J ends were trimmed by 5 bases and 1 base, with 9 bases remaining between them. CDR3 sequence: CASSPTESYEQYF. The CDR3, as DNA: TGTGCCAGCAGTCCGACAGAGTCCTACGAGCAGTACTTC.

CDR3 DNA sequence: TGTGCCAGCAGTTCTACAGGGGGCGCAGAGACCCAGTACTTC. It specifies CASSSTGGAETQYF. The J gene is TRBJ2-5, the V gene TRBV7-9, with 9 bases that match TRBD1. The V segment lost 6 bases and the J segment 4 bases; nucleotides outside the gene matches: 6. This CDR3 has 14 amino acids. Germline loops: CDR1 SEHNR, CDR2 FQNEAQ (reference sequence).

The chain joins TRBV15 to TRBJ2-3, with 8 bases fitting TRBD2. CDR3 length: 14 residues. Germline assignment: CDR1 LNHNV and CDR2 YYDKDF (reference sequence). V lost 9 bases and J lost 4; bases outside the gene matches: 9. The CDR3 is CATRLASVSDTQYF. CDR3 bases: TGTGCCACAAGACTAGCGTCTGTTTCAGATACGCAGTATTTT. Looking up the rest from reference TRBV15 and TRBJ2-3 gives the full variable domain: DAMVIQNPRYQVTQFGKPVTLSCSQTLNHNVMYWYQQKSSQAPKLLFHYYDKDFNNEADTPDNFQSRRPNTSFCFLDIRSPGLGDTAMYLCATRLASVSDTQYFGPGTRLTVL.

This chain links TRBV7-8 with TRBJ2-5, with 14 bases lining up with TRBD2. This CDR3 comprises 16 residues. V lost 5 bases to trimming and J lost 4 bases; unmatched junction nucleotides: 6. Germline V gene lookup returns CDR1 SGHVS and CDR2 FQNEAQ. CDR3 nucleotide sequence: TGTGCCAGCAGCCAGACTAGCGGGGGGGCGGGAGAGACCCAGTACTTC. As protein: CASSQTSGGAGETQYF.